This entry lists 18 T cell receptor beta chains sequenced from one sample in a study of blood T cell repertoires in COVID-19. Some clones are missing from TCRdb's copy, which holds only in-frame ones; the method was immunoSEQ multiplex PCR. The table has 150,000 to 200,000 clones, 70% to 90% seen once. The sample taken for sequencing was peripheral blood. These receptors were collected from a man between 65 and 79 years old with active or convalescent COVID-19.

This chain uses TRBV30 with TRBJ1-6; TRBD1 might be the D (6 bases). The CDR3 spans 16 residues. Germline CDR1 and CDR2: GTSNPN and SVGIG (reference sequence). Trimming cost V 2 bases and J 9 bases, with 20 bases left between them. The CDR3, as DNA: TGTGCCTGGAGTTCCACCGGGACACCCGGCGGTTCACCCCTCCACTTT. Translation: CAWSSTGTPGGSPLHF.

This clone was seen more than once but under ten times. This chain links TRBV28 with TRBJ2-5; D call uncertain. CDR3 length: 13 amino acids. V was cut by 5 bases and J by 5 bases, with 12 bases left in between. CDR1 is MDHEN and CDR2 is SYDVKM in the germline V gene. The CDR3 reads CASSPQIVETQYF. The CDR3 coding sequence is TGTGCCAGCAGTCCCCAGATTGTGGAGACCCAGTACTTC.

The CDR3 sequence: CASSLEGRSYEQYF. CDR3 coding DNA: TGTGCCAGCAGCCTAGAAGGCCGATCCTACGAGCAGTACTTC. The chain is built from TRBV5-4 and TRBJ2-7; D is uncertain. The germline CDR1 and CDR2 sequences are SGHNT and YYREEE (reference sequence). The CDR3 has 14 amino acids. V was cut by 4 bases and J by 1 base, with 12 bases left in between. The variable domain in full, with the rest retrieved from reference TRBV5-4 and TRBJ2-7, is ETGVTQSPTHLIKTRGQQVTLRCSSQSGHNTVSWYQQALGQGPQFIFQYYREEENGRGNFPPRFSGLQFPNYSSELNVNALELDDSALYLCASSLEGRSYEQYFGPGTRLTVT.

The CDR3 here is CASSPGLAGATGELFF. CDR3 nucleotide sequence: TGCGCCAGCAGCCCGGGACTAGCGGGGGCCACCGGGGAGCTGTTTTTT. The V call is TRBV5-1, the J call TRBJ2-2, with 14 bases that match TRBD2. This CDR3 spans 16 amino acids. The trim removed 4 bases at V and 4 bases at J, leaving 3 bases unmatched. Germline V gene sequence: CDR1 SGHRS, CDR2 YFSETQ.

V and J are TRBV5-3 and TRBJ1-2; 7 positions match TRBD1. Being an ORF, TRBV5-3 has a function that is uncertain. The CDR3 has 17 amino acids. V was clipped by 1 base and J by 4 bases; unmatched bases: 13. The CDR3 DNA reads TGTGCCAGAAGCTTGAGGGTTCCGAACAGGGGTAGCTATGGCTACACCTTC. It yields the protein CARSLRVPNRGSYGYTF.

The chain is built from TRBV7-2 and TRBJ1-1, with 10 bases matching TRBD1. Unmatched junction bases numbered 3, after V lost 5 bases and J lost 6 bases. The CDR3 extends over 13 amino acids. Looked up from germline, CDR1 is SGHTA and CDR2 is FQGNSA. The CDR3 DNA follows: TGTGCCAGCAGCGACAGGGGGCGCCCTGAAGCTTTCTTT. This codes for CASSDRGRPEAFF.

This rearrangement joins TRBV20-1 to TRBJ1-1; 8 bases map to TRBD1. Germline CDR1 reads DFQATT; CDR2 reads SNEGSKA (reference sequence). V lost 3 bases to trimming and J lost 1 base; unmatched junction nucleotides: 7. The CDR3 spans 15 residues. CDR3 nucleotide sequence: TGCAGTGCTAGTCCAGGGGGCGCTGCGAACACTGAAGCTTTCTTT. The encoded protein is CSASPGGAANTEAFF.

The V call is TRBV28, the J call TRBJ1-4; 9 bases align to TRBD1. Germline values: CDR1 MDHEN, CDR2 SYDVKM. J was trimmed by 8 bases and V by 6 bases; bases with no gene match: 13. The length of the CDR3 is 16 residues. The CDR3 region has the DNA TGTGCCAGCAGCAACCTCCCTGGGACAGGGAGCGAAAAACTGTTTTTT. It encodes CASSNLPGTGSEKLFF.

V is TRBV4-1 and J is TRBJ2-7, with a tentative D call TRBD1 (6 bases). Between the trimmed V and J ends, which lost 2 bases and 3 bases, there was a span of 8 bases. CDR1 and CDR2 from the germline V gene are MGHRA and YSYEKL. The CDR3 contains 13 residues. CDR3 loop: CASSQRDNYEQYF. In nucleotides, the CDR3 is TGCGCCAGCAGCCAACGGGACAACTACGAGCAGTACTTC.

The gene calls are TRBV28 and TRBJ1-5; D is undetermined. The CDR3 totals 15 residues. V lost 1 base and J lost 0, with 7 bases in between. CDR1 is MDHEN, CDR2 SYDVKM, per germline. The CDR3, as DNA: TGTGCCAGCAGTTTATACCGGGGTAGCAATCAGCCCCAGCATTTT. It codes for CASSLYRGSNQPQHF.

V usage is TRBV5-6 and J usage is TRBJ2-3; D perhaps matches TRBD1 (5 bases). This CDR3 is built from 16 residues. V was shortened by 1 base and J by 3 bases, with 15 bases between the two germline ends. Germline V gene data show CDR1 as SGHDT and CDR2 as YYEEEE. Written as DNA, the CDR3 is TGTGCCAGCAGCTTGTTGACAGCCTCCAGAACAGATACGCAGTATTTT. Its translation: CASSLLTASRTDTQYF.

The V and J genes are TRBV28 and TRBJ1-5, with 10 bases identical to TRBD1. CDR3 length: 18 amino acids. With 1 base clipped from V and 1 base from J, the junction kept 7 bases outside the gene matches. CDR1 MDHEN and CDR2 SYDVKM come from the germline V gene. CDR3 coding DNA: TGTGCCAGCAGTTTATTGGGACAGGGGATGCTAAGCAATCAGCCCCAGCATTTT. This gives the protein CASSLLGQGMLSNQPQHF.

In this sample, this clone turned up once. The rearrangement links TRBV5-4 to TRBJ1-3, with no clear D. Deletions cut 0 bases from V and 10 bases from J, with 11 bases between. CDR3 length: 13 amino acids. Germline values: CDR1 SGHNT, CDR2 YYREEE (reference sequence). DNA for the CDR3: TGTGCCAGCAGCTTGGAGTCCGATAGTACCATATATTTT. Protein product: CASSLESDSTIYF.

The chain combines TRBV23-1 with TRBJ2-7; 7 nucleotides align to TRBD1. TRBV23-1 is identified as an open reading frame with a role that is uncertain. CDR3 length: 16 amino acids. Trimming at V came to 4 bases and at J to 0 bases, leaving 9 bases not matched to a gene. The CDR3 reads CASSPIGTARSYEQYF. DNA for the CDR3: TGCGCCAGCAGTCCAATCGGGACAGCTCGCTCCTACGAGCAGTACTTC.

The chain combines TRBV6-5 with TRBJ1-1; the D gene is possibly TRBD1 (6 bases). Germline V lookup: CDR1 MNHEY, CDR2 SVGAGI. V lost 6 bases and J lost 1, with 12 bases in between. This CDR3 comprises 14 residues. For the CDR3, the DNA is TGTGCCAGCAGAGCCAGGGGTGGGAACACTGAAGCTTTCTTT. Its protein product is CASRARGGNTEAFF.

J is TRBJ2-3 and V is TRBV6-5; 7 bases are shared with TRBD2. Trimming cost V 2 bases and J 2 bases; bases outside gene matches: 4. CDR1 and CDR2 from the germline V gene are MNHEY and SVGAGI. The CDR3 loop spans 15 amino acids. The CDR3 nucleotides read TGTGCCAGCAGTTACCGCGGGAGCTCCACAGATACGCAGTATTTT. Translating it yields CASSYRGSSTDTQYF.

V is TRBV28 and J is TRBJ1-5; D is ambiguous. The CDR3 has 16 amino acids. Per germline, CDR1 MDHEN and CDR2 SYDVKM. Trimming removed 7 bases at V and 3 bases at J, with 19 bases between. The CDR3 sequence is CASTPLGQLYNQPQHF. In DNA form, the CDR3 reads TGTGCCAGCACCCCCTTGGGCCAGTTATACAATCAGCCCCAGCATTTT.

In this sample, this clone turned up many times. This chain uses TRBV12-3 or TRBV12-4 with TRBJ1-4; D is unclear. The length of the CDR3 is 13 residues. V was shortened by 5 bases and J by 4 bases, with 8 bases between the two germline ends. As DNA, the CDR3 is TGTGCCAGCAGTCTCGGGGTTAATGAAAAACTGTTTTTT. Amino acid sequence: CASSLGVNEKLFF.